This T cell receptor beta chain was identified during a study of tumor and adjacent non-tumor tissue in lung cancer. The overall study: The cohort had around twelve adenocarcinoma, 2 squamous cell and 1 small cell patients.

A modified ARM-PCR protocol with three rounds of nested PCR amplified TCRbeta. TCRdb recomputed calls from the multiplex PCR reads with MiXCR, one row per CDR3 protein. This sample has 90,000 to 100,000 distinct CDR3 sequences, with 75% to 85% found just once. In this sample, this clonotype is medium-sized. Its antigen remains unidentified. The study, taken as a whole, reports: Top 100 clones took a larger repertoire share in normal lung. Patients with more diverse tumor TCRs had worse survival.

RNA was extracted from bulk tissue without any cell sorting. More than 3 cm separated this lung sample from the edge of the tumor. Looked up from germline, CDR1 is SQVTM and CDR2 is ANQGSEA. The CDR3 is 12 amino acids. V lost 7 bases to trimming and J lost 4 bases; unmatched junction nucleotides: 6. The receptor was isolated from a man in his fifties or sixties with small cell lung cancer. The chain links TRBV29-1 to TRBJ2-5; 7 bases agree with TRBD1. What was sequenced was distant non-tumor lung tissue. The CDR3 loop is CSATGTVETQYF. As DNA, the CDR3 is TGCAGCGCAACAGGGACAGTAGAGACCCAGTACTTC.